This is a list of T cell receptor beta chains from one sample in a study of OX40 agonist ivuxolimab in advanced cancers. Sequenced by immunoSEQ multiplex PCR; TCRdb stores in-frame clones only, minus some. The table records 100,000 to 150,000 clones, around 93% of them present only once. The specimen comprised CD4+ or CD8+ T cells sorted from blood, sampled in a trial of the OX40 agonist ivuxolimab. These receptors came from an adult with an advanced solid tumor such as melanoma, head and neck, liver or kidney cancer. Each CDR3 is given without its conserved first and last residue. The order of the fields is V gene, CDR3 length, CDR3 protein.

TRBV7-2 | 12 | ASSLGEVPYEQY
TRBV19 | 11 | ASRWTDQETQY
TRBV4-1 | 12 | ASSQPTGLRSLH
TRBV7-2 | 12 | ASSLSGNKYEQY
TRBV5-5 | 12 | ASSPQGPPGAQH
TRBV4-1 | 12 | ASSQGPSTDTQY
TRBV7-3 | 15 | ASSLMGGLAGWETQY
TRBV5-4 | 12 | ASSLAGWTNEQF
TRBV6-1 | 12 | ASSDRDDNSPLH
TRBV9 | 15 | ASSPVRRGGRDGELF